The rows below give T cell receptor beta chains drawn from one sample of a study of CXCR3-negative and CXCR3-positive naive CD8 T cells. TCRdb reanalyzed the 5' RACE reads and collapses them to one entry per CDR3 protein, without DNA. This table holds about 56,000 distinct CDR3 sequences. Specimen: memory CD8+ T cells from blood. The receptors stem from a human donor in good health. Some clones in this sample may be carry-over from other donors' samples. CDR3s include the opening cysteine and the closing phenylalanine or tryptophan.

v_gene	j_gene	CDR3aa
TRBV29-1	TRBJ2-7	CSVEEPLRDNSYEQYF
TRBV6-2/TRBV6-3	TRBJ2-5	CASSYTASGEYQETQYF
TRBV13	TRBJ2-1	CASSLGWREGYNEQFF
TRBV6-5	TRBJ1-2	CASSYESGSNYGYTF
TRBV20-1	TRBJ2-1	CSARMTGYDNEQFF
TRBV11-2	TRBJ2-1	CAAQGREGGRSEQFF
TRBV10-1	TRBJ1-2	CASSLGQDYGYTF
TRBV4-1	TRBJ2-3	CASSRRTGGTDTQYF
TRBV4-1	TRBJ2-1	CASSHTRLAEYNEQFF
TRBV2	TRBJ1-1	CASSEAVGGTEAFF
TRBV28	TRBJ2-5	CASSSPGRRDKETQYF
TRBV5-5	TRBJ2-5	CASSLAGGVETQYF
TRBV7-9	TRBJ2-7	CASSPWTGGHEQYF
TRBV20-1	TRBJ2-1	CSAPVTGGWNEQFF
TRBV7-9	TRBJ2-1	CASNRQGSDNEQFF
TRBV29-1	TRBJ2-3	CSVFGTGLQDTQYF
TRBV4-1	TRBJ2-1	CASSQTSGGAVNEQFF
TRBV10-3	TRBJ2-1	CAISESLAGGDNEQFF
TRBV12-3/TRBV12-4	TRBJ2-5	CASSPDSAPQETQYF
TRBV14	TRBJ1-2	CASSQMGQIYGYTF
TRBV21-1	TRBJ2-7	CASSLKQGSSYEQYF
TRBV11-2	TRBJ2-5	CASSWPWVGETQYF
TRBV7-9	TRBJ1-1	CASSLGSDEAFF
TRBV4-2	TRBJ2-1	CASSQDPLAGYDEQFF
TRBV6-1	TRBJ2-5	CASSEMAGDWKTQYF
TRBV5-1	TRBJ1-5	CASSAGGAGQPQHF